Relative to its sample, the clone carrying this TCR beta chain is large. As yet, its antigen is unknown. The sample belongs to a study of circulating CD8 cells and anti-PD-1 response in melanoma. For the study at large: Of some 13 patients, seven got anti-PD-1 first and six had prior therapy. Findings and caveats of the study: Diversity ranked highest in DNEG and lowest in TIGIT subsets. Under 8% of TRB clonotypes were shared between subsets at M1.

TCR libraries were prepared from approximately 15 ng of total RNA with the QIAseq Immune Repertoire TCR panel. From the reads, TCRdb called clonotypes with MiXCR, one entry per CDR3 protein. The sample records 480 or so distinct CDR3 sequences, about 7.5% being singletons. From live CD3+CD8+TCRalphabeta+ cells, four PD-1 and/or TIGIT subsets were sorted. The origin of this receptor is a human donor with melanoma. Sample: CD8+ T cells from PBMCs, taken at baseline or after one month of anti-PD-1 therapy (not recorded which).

The CDR3 nucleotides are TGTGCCAGCAGTCCGGCTGGACCTCACAATGAGCAGTTCTTC. Its protein is CASSPAGPHNEQFF. The chain has TRBV27 and TRBJ2-1; unclear D gene. Germline V gene data show CDR1 as MNHEY and CDR2 as SMNVEV (reference sequence). CDR3 length equals 14 residues. The V gene lost 5 bases and the J gene lost 5 bases, with 13 bases spanning the gap.